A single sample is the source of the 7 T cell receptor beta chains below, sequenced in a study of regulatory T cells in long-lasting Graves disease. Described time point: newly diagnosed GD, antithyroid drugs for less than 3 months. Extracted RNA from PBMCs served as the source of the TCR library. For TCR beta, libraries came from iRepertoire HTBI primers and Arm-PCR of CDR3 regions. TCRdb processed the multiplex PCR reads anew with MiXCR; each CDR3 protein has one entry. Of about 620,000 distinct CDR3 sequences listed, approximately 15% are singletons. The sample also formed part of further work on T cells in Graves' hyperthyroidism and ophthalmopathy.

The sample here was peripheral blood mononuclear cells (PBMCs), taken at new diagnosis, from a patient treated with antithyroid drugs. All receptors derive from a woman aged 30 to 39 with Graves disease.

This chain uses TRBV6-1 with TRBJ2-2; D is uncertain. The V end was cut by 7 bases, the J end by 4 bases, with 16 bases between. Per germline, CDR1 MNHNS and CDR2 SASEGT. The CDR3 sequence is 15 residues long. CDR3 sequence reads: CASNPVGSATGELFF. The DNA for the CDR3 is TGTGCCAGCAACCCGGTCGGGTCAGCCACCGGGGAGCTGTTTTTT.

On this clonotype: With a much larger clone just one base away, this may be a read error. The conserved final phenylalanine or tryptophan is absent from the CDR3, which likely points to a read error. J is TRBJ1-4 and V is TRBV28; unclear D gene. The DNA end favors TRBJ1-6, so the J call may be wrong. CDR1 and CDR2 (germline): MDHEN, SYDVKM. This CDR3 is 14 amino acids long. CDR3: CASSFGIISSPLHL. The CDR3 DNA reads TGTGCCAGCAGTTTCGGGATAATCAGTTCACCCCTCCACCTT.

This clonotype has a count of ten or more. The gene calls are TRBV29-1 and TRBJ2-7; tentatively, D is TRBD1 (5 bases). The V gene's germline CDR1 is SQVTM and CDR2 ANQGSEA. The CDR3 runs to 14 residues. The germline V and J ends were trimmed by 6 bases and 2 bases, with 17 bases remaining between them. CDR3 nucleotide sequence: TGCAGCGTACAGGACCAGGGTCGAACCTACGAGCAGTACTTC. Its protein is CSVQDQGRTYEQYF.

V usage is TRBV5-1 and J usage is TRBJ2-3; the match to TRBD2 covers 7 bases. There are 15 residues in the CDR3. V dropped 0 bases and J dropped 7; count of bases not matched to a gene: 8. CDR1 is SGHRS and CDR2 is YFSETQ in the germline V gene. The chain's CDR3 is CASSLDLAVGNTQYF. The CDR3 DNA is TGCGCCAGCAGCTTGGACCTAGCGGTCGGGAATACGCAGTATTTT.

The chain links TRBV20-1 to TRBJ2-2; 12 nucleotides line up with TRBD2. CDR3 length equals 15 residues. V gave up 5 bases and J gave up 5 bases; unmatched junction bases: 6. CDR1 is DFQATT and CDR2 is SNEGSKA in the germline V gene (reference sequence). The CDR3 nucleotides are TGCAGTGCTGGAGGTGGACTAGCGGGAACCGGGGAGCTGTTTTTT. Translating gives CSAGGGLAGTGELFF.

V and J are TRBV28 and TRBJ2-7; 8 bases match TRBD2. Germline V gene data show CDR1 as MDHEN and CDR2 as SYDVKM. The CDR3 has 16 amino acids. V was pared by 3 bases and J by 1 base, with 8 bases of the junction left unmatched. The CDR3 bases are TGTGCCAGCAGTTTGGGACTAGAGGGAGGGTCCTACGAGCAGTACTTC. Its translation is CASSLGLEGGSYEQYF.

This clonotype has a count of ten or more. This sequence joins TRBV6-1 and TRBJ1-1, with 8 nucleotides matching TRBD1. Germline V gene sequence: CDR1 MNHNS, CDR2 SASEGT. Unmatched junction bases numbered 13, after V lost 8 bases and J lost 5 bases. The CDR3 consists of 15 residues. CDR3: CASLLMGQAGTEAFF. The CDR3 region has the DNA TGTGCCAGCCTGTTGATGGGACAGGCCGGGACTGAAGCTTTCTTT.